This T cell receptor beta chain comes out of a study of cytomegalovirus exposure and HLA in healthy donors. The PCR contained 60 Vbeta and 13 Jbeta primers. Profiled with immunoSEQ multiplex PCR; TCRdb holds only in-frame clones, not every one. The table shows about 160,000 clones, with 70% to 80% occurring only once. Germline V gene lookup returns CDR1 LGHNA and CDR2 YNFKEQ. CDR3 length: 15 residues. Germline trimming cut 2 bases from V and 3 bases from J; bases unmatched to any gene: 6. The sequence derives from a woman aged 50 to 65 in good health and CMV-seronegative. Material for sequencing was PBMCs. This chain links TRBV4-2 with TRBJ1-1, with TRBD1 identical over 7 bases. The CDR3 loop is CASSQPDRAHTEAFF. DNA of the CDR3: TGTGCCAGCAGCCAACCCGACAGGGCCCACACTGAAGCTTTCTTT.